This T cell receptor beta chain derives from a study of T cells expressing NK-cell markers. TCR beta libraries carry UMIs added by 5'RACE template switching. TCRdb reprocessed the 5' RACE reads, keeping one entry per CDR3 protein, no DNA. The sample's table shows fewer than 400,000 distinct CDR3 sequences. This receptor was identified in a woman aged 50 to 60 in good health. The specimen was blood T cells: a sorted CD56 or NKG2C T cell subset, CD4+ or CD8+ T cells, or bulk PBMC T cells (not recorded which).

The CDR3 region is CSVEDGSTDTQYF. The chain couples TRBV29-1 to TRBJ2-3. Per germline, CDR1 SQVTM and CDR2 ANQGSEA. The length of the CDR3 is 13 residues.